One and the same sample provided the 4 T cell receptor beta chains below, sequenced in a study of regulatory T cells. The PCR used 52 TRBV and 13 TRBJ primers. Assay: immunoSEQ multiplex PCR; the TCRdb copy retains only in-frame clones and omits some. In the table there are tens of thousands of clones, roughly 93% of which are singletons. Sequenced: CD8+ T cells sorted from blood. Receptors were obtained from a child aged 2-15 years with CD3G deficiency.

The chain joins TRBV28 to TRBJ2-1; perhaps TRBD2 as D (7 bases). V lost 10 bases and J 8 bases, leaving 9 bases between the germline ends. In germline, CDR1 is MDHEN, CDR2 SYDVKM. The CDR3 sequence is 10 residues long. The CDR3 region is CATGGHEQFF. The CDR3, as DNA: TGTGCCACCGGGGGGCATGAGCAGTTCTTC.

V and J are TRBV6-1 and TRBJ2-5; TRBD2 matches 7 bases. The DNA matches TRBJ2-7 better at its end, which makes the J call doubtful. CDR3 length: 15 amino acids. Germline V CDR1 and CDR2: MNHNS, SASEGT. The DNA for the CDR3 is TGTGCCAGCAGTGAAGCGGCGGCTAGCGGTACCGAGCAGTACTTC. Its translation: CASSEAAASGTEQYF.

In DNA, the CDR3 is TGTGCCAGCAGCTTAACACTAGCAGCCGACTCCTACAATGAGCAGTTCTTC. Translation: CASSLTLAADSYNEQFF. The V gene is TRBV7-9, the J gene TRBJ2-1, with D maybe TRBD2 (6 bases). Deletions cut 2 bases from V and 0 bases from J, with 14 bases between. Germline loops: CDR1 SEHNR, CDR2 FQNEAQ (reference sequence). This CDR3 contains 17 residues. Full variable domain (rest looked up from reference TRBV7-9 and TRBJ2-1): DTGVSQNPRHKITKRGQNVTFRCDPISEHNRLYWYRQTLGQGPEFLTYFQNEAQLEKSRLLSDRFSAERPKGSFSTLEIQRTEQGDSAMYLCASSLTLAADSYNEQFFGPGTRLTVL.

The V call is TRBV10-2, the J call TRBJ1-1; D is unresolved. The CDR3 length is 13 residues. In germline, CDR1 is WSHSY, CDR2 SAAADI. The germline V and J ends were trimmed by 4 bases and 0 bases, with 6 bases remaining between them. The CDR3 DNA reads TGCGCCAGCAGTGCACTTCTGAACACTGAAGCTTTCTTT. It encodes CASSALLNTEAFF.